These T cell receptor beta chains were read from a single sample in a study of cytomegalovirus exposure and HLA in healthy donors. Here immunoSEQ multiplex PCR was the method, and the copy in TCRdb shows in-frame clones only, minus some. The data contain 90,000 to 120,000 clones, around 60% of them singletons. The sequenced material came from PBMCs. The receptors shown here come from a young man in good health and CMV-seropositive. Both conserved end residues are part of each CDR3. The order of the fields is clone size, V gene, D gene, J gene, CDR3 DNA, CDR3 protein. A D gene is named only where the DNA matches it firmly. Clone size is not always given. Where it is, it says once, few, many or a class for expanded clones.

>NA|TRBV15|TRBD1|TRBJ2-7
TGTGCCACCAGCAAACGGGACAGGGGAAGCGACGAGCAGTACTTC
CATSKRDRGSDEQYF
>NA|TRBV7-3|NA|TRBJ2-2
TGTGCCAGCAGCACCGGGACTCCCTCCACCGGGGAGCTGTTTTTT
CASSTGTPSTGELFF
>few|TRBV6-5|NA|TRBJ1-1
TGTGCCAGCAGTTTTTACGAGGGAAACACTGAAGCTTTCTTT
CASSFYEGNTEAFF
>NA|TRBV18|TRBD1|TRBJ1-6
TGTGCCAGCTCCTCCCCGGGACAGAGCTTCTCACCCCTCCACTTT
CASSSPGQSFSPLHF
>NA|TRBV6-6|TRBD1|TRBJ2-7
TGTGCCAGCAGTTCCCCCGGCACAGGGGACGAGCAGTACTTC
CASSSPGTGDEQYF
>NA|TRBV7-9|NA|TRBJ2-5
TGTGCCAGCAGCTCGTACAGCAAAGAGACCCAGTACTTC
CASSSYSKETQYF
>few|TRBV2|TRBD2|TRBJ2-7
TGTGCCAGCAAGCGGGGTAGCTCCCTCTACGAGCAGTACTTC
CASKRGSSLYEQYF
>few|TRBV7-9|TRBD1|TRBJ1-4
TGTGCCAGCAGCTCCACCCGGGACAGGGATGAAAAACTGTTTTTT
CASSSTRDRDEKLFF
>NA|TRBV18|NA|TRBJ1-5
TGTGCCAGCTCACGCACGGGGTCGCCGAATCAGCCCCAGCATTTT
CASSRTGSPNQPQHF
>few|TRBV5-1|TRBD1|TRBJ2-3
TGCGCCAGCAGCTTCCTCGGGACAGGGGAAGATACGCAGTATTTT
CASSFLGTGEDTQYF
>NA|TRBV11-2|TRBD1|TRBJ1-6
TGTGCCAGCAGCTTAGGGACAGGGACTTCACCCCTCCACTTT
CASSLGTGTSPLHF
>NA|TRBV27|NA|TRBJ2-1
TGTGCCAGCAGTGTAGGGAGGAACAATGAGCAGTTCTTC
CASSVGRNNEQFF
>once|TRBV5-1|NA|TRBJ2-2
TGCGCCAGCAGCTTGGTGACAACCTACACCGGGGAGCTGTTTTTT
CASSLVTTYTGELFF
>NA|TRBV6-1|NA|TRBJ2-6
TGTGCCAGCTCCCAGGACTCTGGGGCCAACGTCCTGACTTTC
CASSQDSGANVLTF
>NA|TRBV9|NA|TRBJ2-2
TGTGCCAGCAGCCCTTGGACAGTCGCGAACACCGGGGAGCTGTTTTTT
CASSPWTVANTGELFF
>NA|TRBV7-9|NA|TRBJ2-7
TGTGCCAGCAGCTTAACCTACGAGCAGTACTTC
CASSLTYEQYF
>NA|TRBV2|NA|TRBJ2-7
TGTGCCAGCAGTGGAGACAGAAACTCAATATCCTACGAGCAGTACTTC
CASSGDRNSISYEQYF
>NA|TRBV5-1|NA|TRBJ1-2
TGCGCCAGCAGAGACAGTCTTGACTATGGCTACACCTTC
CASRDSLDYGYTF
>NA|TRBV18|NA|TRBJ1-3
TGTGCCAGCTCACCGCCGGGGGGACCTACAGGCTCTGGAAACACCATATATTTT
CASSPPGGPTGSGNTIYF
>few|TRBV27|TRBD1|TRBJ1-2
TGTGCCAGCAGTTTAGGAGCGGGACAGGGCCCTAACTATGGCTACACCTTC
CASSLGAGQGPNYGYTF
>NA|TRBV7-9|TRBD1|TRBJ2-1
TGTGCCAGCAGCTCGGGACAGGGCCTCAATGAGCAGTTCTTC
CASSSGQGLNEQFF
>few|TRBV6-5|TRBD1|TRBJ1-6
TGTGCCAGTAGCTTAGGACAGGGGTATCGTTCACCCCTCCACTTT
CASSLGQGYRSPLHF
>few|TRBV6-5|NA|TRBJ1-3
TGTGCCAGCAGACCCGACATCTCTGGAAACACCATATATTTT
CASRPDISGNTIYF
>NA|TRBV11-3|NA|TRBJ2-2
TGTGCCAGCAGCTTAGGGCAGTACACCGGGGAGCTGTTTTTT
CASSLGQYTGELFF
>NA|TRBV28|NA|TRBJ1-3
TGTGCCAGCAGTTTAGGAGACACCATATATTTT
CASSLGDTIYF
>NA|TRBV18|TRBD1|TRBJ1-2
TGTGCCAGCTCGCAACAGGGGCTTGACTATGGCTACACCTTC
CASSQQGLDYGYTF
>NA|TRBV19|NA|TRBJ1-1
TGTGCCAGTAGTACCTTGGGGGGTACTGAAGCTTTCTTT
CASSTLGGTEAFF